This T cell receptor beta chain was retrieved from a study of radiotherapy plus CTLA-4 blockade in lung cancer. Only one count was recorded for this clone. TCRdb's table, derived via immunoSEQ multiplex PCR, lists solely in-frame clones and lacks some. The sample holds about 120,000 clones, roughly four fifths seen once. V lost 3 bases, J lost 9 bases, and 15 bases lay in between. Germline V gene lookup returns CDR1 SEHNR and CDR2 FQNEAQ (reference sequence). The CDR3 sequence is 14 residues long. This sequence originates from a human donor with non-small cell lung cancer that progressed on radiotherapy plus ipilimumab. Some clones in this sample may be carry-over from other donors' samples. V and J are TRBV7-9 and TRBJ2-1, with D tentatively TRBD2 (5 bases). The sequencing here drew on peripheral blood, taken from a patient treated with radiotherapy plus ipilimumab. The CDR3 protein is CASSFSEGRGEQFF. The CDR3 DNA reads TGTGCCAGCAGCTTTTCCGAGGGTCGGGGTGAGCAGTTCTTC. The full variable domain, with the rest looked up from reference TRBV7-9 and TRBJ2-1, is DTGVSQNPRHKITKRGQNVTFRCDPISEHNRLYWYRQTLGQGPEFLTYFQNEAQLEKSRLLSDRFSAERPKGSFSTLEIQRTEQGDSAMYLCASSFSEGRGEQFFGPGTRLTVL.